The 27 T cell receptor beta chains below all came from one sample that was sequenced in a study of cytomegalovirus exposure and HLA in healthy donors. Use of 60 Vbeta and 13 Jbeta primers characterized the PCR. Repertoires were generated with immunoSEQ multiplex PCR, while TCRdb's copy carries only in-frame clones and drops some. The sample records 95,000 to 110,000 clones, roughly 70% being singletons. Input material: PBMCs. Receptors originate from a woman between 35 and 50 years old in good health and CMV-seropositive.

The chain uses TRBV4-2 and TRBJ1-4; 8 bases are shared with TRBD1. Trimming at V came to 1 base and at J to 5 bases, leaving 3 bases not matched to a gene. The CDR3 is 15 amino acids. Germline V gene lookup returns CDR1 LGHNA and CDR2 YNFKEQ. This chain's CDR3 is CASSQADRANEKLFF. DNA of the CDR3: TGTGCCAGCAGCCAAGCGGACAGGGCAAATGAAAAACTGTTTTTT.

The table lists this clone with a few counts. This chain uses TRBV5-6 with TRBJ1-1, with 9 positions matching TRBD1. This CDR3 spans 14 amino acids. Losses at the gene ends were 5 bases for V and 8 bases for J; bases not matched to a gene: 10. Germline lookup yields CDR1 SGHDT and CDR2 YYEEEE. CDR3 region: CASSPTGGATEAFF. The CDR3, as DNA: TGTGCCAGCAGTCCCACAGGGGGCGCGACCGAAGCTTTCTTT.

The chain recombines TRBV18 with TRBJ1-4; tentative D call: TRBD1 (6 bases). The CDR3 has 14 amino acids. Between the trimmed V and J ends, which lost 4 bases and 7 bases, there was a span of 13 bases. Per germline, CDR1 KGHSH and CDR2 LQKENI. DNA for the CDR3: TGTGCCAGCTCACTGGCCGGGACACTTGAAAAACTGTTTTTT. It translates to CASSLAGTLEKLFF.

In its sample, this clone was seen a few times. The rearrangement links TRBV11-3 to TRBJ2-5, with 11 bases that match TRBD1. CDR3 length: 16 amino acids. Germline V CDR1 and CDR2: SGHNT, YENEEA. The V and J ends lost 5 bases and 0 bases, in that order; junction bases with no gene match: 5. In DNA form, the CDR3 reads TGTGCCAGCAGCCTGGGACAGGGGGGCTACCAAGAGACCCAGTACTTC. Its protein product is CASSLGQGGYQETQYF.

In this sample, this clone turned up once. The CDR3 DNA reads TGCGCCAGCAGTGGAGTGAATTCACCCCTCCACTTT. This codes for CASSGVNSPLHF. J is TRBJ1-6 and V is TRBV10-2; no clear D. The CDR3 consists of 12 residues. The germline V gene has CDR1 WSHSY and CDR2 SAAADI. V dropped 4 bases and J dropped 7 bases, with 5 bases sitting between them.

The chain combines TRBV6-5 with TRBJ1-5, with 7 bases aligning to TRBD1. V shed 0 bases and J 4 bases; nucleotides not matched to a gene: 3. The CDR3 length is 15 residues. Germline V gene sequence: CDR1 MNHEY, CDR2 SVGAGI. CDR3 DNA: TGTGCCAGCAGTTACTCAGCCAGGGGGAATCAGCCCCAGCATTTT. Residues: CASSYSARGNQPQHF.

The genes are TRBV10-3 and TRBJ2-5, with TRBD2 identical over 12 bases. Trimming took 6 bases from V and 4 from J; bases not matched to a gene: 6. The CDR3 sequence is 15 residues long. Germline V gene sequence: CDR1 ENHRY, CDR2 SYGVKD. DNA for the CDR3: TGTGCCATCAGCCCGACTAGCGGGGGAGGAGAGACCCAGTACTTC. Amino acid sequence: CAISPTSGGGETQYF.

The chain combines TRBV30 with TRBJ1-4; D is unclear. The CDR3 consists of 14 residues. The V and J ends lost 4 bases and 6 bases respectively, with 15 bases between them. Looked up from germline, CDR1 is GTSNPN and CDR2 is SVGIG (reference sequence). CDR3 nucleotide sequence: TGTGCCTGGAACGGATCTCCCGGGGATGAAAAACTGTTTTTT. Residues: CAWNGSPGDEKLFF.

The rearrangement uses TRBV30 and TRBJ2-5; D might be TRBD2 (6 bases). The V gene lost 3 bases and the J gene lost 1 base, with 9 bases spanning the gap. CDR1 is GTSNPN and CDR2 is SVGIG in the germline V gene (reference sequence). The CDR3 covers 13 residues. DNA of the CDR3: TGTGCCTGGAGCCACGGGAGCCAAGAGACCCAGTACTTC. It specifies CAWSHGSQETQYF.

The rearrangement uses TRBV7-8 and TRBJ2-3, with 9 bases fitting TRBD2. The germline gives CDR1 SGHVS, CDR2 FQNEAQ. The length of the CDR3 is 15 residues. The trim removed 2 bases at V and 6 bases at J, leaving 6 bases unmatched. CDR3 nucleotide sequence: TGTGCCAGCAGCTTAACTAGCGGGTTCGGGGATACGCAGTATTTT. Residues: CASSLTSGFGDTQYF.

The chain links TRBV30 to TRBJ2-7; 8 nucleotides agree with TRBD2. V dropped 4 bases and J dropped 6; count of bases not matched to a gene: 11. The CDR3 is 14 residues long. The V gene's germline CDR1 is GTSNPN and CDR2 SVGIG (reference sequence). CDR3 bases: TGTGCCTGGAATTCCGGGACTAGGGGAGTCGAGCAGTACTTC. As protein: CAWNSGTRGVEQYF.

V gene TRBV11-2 combines with J gene TRBJ2-3; D unresolved. Germline-derived CDR1 and CDR2 are SGHAT and FQNNGV. Trimming cost V 1 base and J 6 bases, with 2 bases left between them. CDR3 length equals 11 residues. CDR3 region: CASSLADTQYF. In nucleotides, the CDR3 is TGTGCCAGCAGCTTAGCGGATACGCAGTATTTT.

This clone was seen a few times. The identical CDR3 is also encoded by other nucleotide sequences in the sample. J is TRBJ1-1 and V is TRBV6-5; no definite D call. The CDR3 has 13 amino acids. With 0 bases removed from V and 1 base from J, the gap between germline ends came to 3 bases. Germline CDR1 MNHEY, CDR2 SVGAGI. CDR3 protein: CASSYSRNTEAFF. The CDR3 DNA is TGTGCCAGCAGTTACTCCCGGAACACTGAAGCTTTCTTT.

The V and J genes are TRBV4-1 and TRBJ2-3, with TRBD2 matching 8 bases. From germline, CDR1 is MGHRA and CDR2 YSYEKL. This CDR3 region has 17 residues. With 4 bases clipped from V and 4 bases from J, the junction kept 13 bases outside the gene matches. Written as DNA, the CDR3 is TGCGCCAGCAGCCTCAGGGTACCCGGGGGGGCCTCAGATACGCAGTATTTT. Its translation is CASSLRVPGGASDTQYF.

This clone has only one observation. The chain couples TRBV6-5 to TRBJ1-2, with 8 bases lining up with TRBD1. The CDR3 loop spans 13 amino acids. J gave up 6 bases and V 6 bases, and 6 bases lay outside the gene matches. Germline CDR1 is MNHEY and CDR2 is SVGAGI. CDR3 protein: CASRDRALNGYTF. DNA for the CDR3: TGTGCCAGCAGGGACAGGGCGTTAAATGGCTACACCTTC.

The chain links TRBV4-2 to TRBJ1-3; D is possibly TRBD1 (5 bases). V was trimmed by 0 bases and J by 0 bases, leaving 9 bases between them. CDR1 LGHNA and CDR2 YNFKEQ come from the germline V gene. This CDR3 region has 16 residues. In DNA form, the CDR3 reads TGTGCCAGCAGCCAAGAAGTCAGGGACTCTGGAAACACCATATATTTT. Its protein is CASSQEVRDSGNTIYF.

The chain carries TRBV11-1 and TRBJ2-1; no definite D call. Trimming cost V 1 base and J 4 bases, with 14 bases left between them. The CDR3 spans 16 residues. CDR1 and CDR2 (germline): SGHAT, FQDESV (reference sequence). CDR3 bases: TGTGCCAGCAGCTTAGATTCCGTTAGCTTTTACAATGAGCAGTTCTTC. As protein: CASSLDSVSFYNEQFF.

V usage is TRBV2 and J usage is TRBJ1-2, with D unclear. Germline CDR1 and CDR2: SNHLY and FYNNEI. This CDR3 is built from 14 residues. V gave up 3 bases and J gave up 7 bases, with 15 bases separating them. CDR3 bases: TGTGCCAGCAGTGACGCTCTCTTATTCGGTGGCTACACCTTC. This sequence encodes CASSDALLFGGYTF.

CDR3 loop: CATRGASSYNSPLHF. The CDR3 bases are TGTGCCACCCGGGGGGCGAGCTCCTATAATTCACCCCTCCACTTT. J is TRBJ1-6 and V is TRBV6-1; a weak D match, TRBD1 (6 bases). V lost 10 bases to trimming and J lost 0 bases, with 13 bases between them. CDR3 size: 15 residues. CDR1 is MNHNS and CDR2 is SASEGT in the germline V gene.

V and J are TRBV7-9 and TRBJ2-1; tentatively, D is TRBD2 (6 bases). CDR1 is SEHNR, CDR2 FQNEAQ, per germline (reference sequence). Trimming shortened V by 9 bases and J by 4 bases, and 19 bases separated the two germline ends. The length of the CDR3 is 15 residues. The CDR3 DNA is TGTGCCAGTTTTGCGGGACGGCCTAAATACAATGAGCAGTTCTTC. Encoded protein: CASFAGRPKYNEQFF.

This clone was found a few times. The chain uses TRBV4-2 and TRBJ1-4; D remains unclear. The CDR3 extends over 16 amino acids. Trimming pared 3 bases from V and 4 bases from J, leaving 15 bases between. Germline-derived CDR1 and CDR2 are LGHNA and YNFKEQ. The CDR3 here is CASSQSMGGFNEKLFF. CDR3 DNA: TGTGCCAGCAGCCAGTCAATGGGAGGGTTTAATGAAAAACTGTTTTTT.

The chain's CDR3 is CASSFNQGWSTF. CDR3 coding DNA: TGTGCCAGCAGCTTTAACCAGGGATGGAGCACCTTC. This rearrangement joins TRBV11-2 to TRBJ1-2, with D perhaps TRBD1 (5 bases). The CDR3 totals 12 residues. The germline V and J ends were trimmed by 3 bases and 13 bases, with 15 bases remaining between them. CDR1 and CDR2 from the germline V gene are SGHAT and FQNNGV.

The V gene is TRBV7-3, the J gene TRBJ2-2; 7 bases align to TRBD1. This CDR3 is built from 14 residues. Trimming cost V 5 bases and J 6 bases; bases outside gene matches: 6. Germline-derived CDR1 and CDR2 are SGHTA and FQGTGA. CDR3 sequence reads: CASSQQGSAGELFF. In DNA, the CDR3 is TGTGCCAGCAGCCAACAGGGGTCGGCCGGGGAGCTGTTTTTT.

This clone was seen a single time. The rearrangement joins TRBV5-1 to TRBJ2-3; the match to TRBD2 covers 13 bases. The CDR3 has 17 residues. Per the germline V gene, CDR1 is SGHRS and CDR2 is YFSETQ. V gave up 0 bases and J gave up 7 bases; unmatched junction bases: 8. The CDR3 loop is CASSLDLTSGGRNTQYF. DNA of the CDR3: TGCGCCAGCAGCTTGGATTTGACTAGCGGGGGGAGAAATACGCAGTATTTT.

The chain has TRBV5-1 and TRBJ1-1; tentative D call: TRBD1 (6 bases). V shed 0 bases and J shed 6 bases, with 15 bases lying between them. The CDR3 has 15 amino acids. Looked up from germline, CDR1 is SGHRS and CDR2 is YFSETQ. CDR3 nucleotide sequence: TGCGCCAGCAGCTTGGAGACAGGTGGTTTCTCTGAAGCTTTCTTT. Translating it yields CASSLETGGFSEAFF.

The CDR3 region is CASSYSSRGQYEQYF. As DNA, the CDR3 is TGTGCCAGCAGTTACTCGAGCAGGGGGCAGTACGAGCAGTACTTC. The V call is TRBV6-5, the J call TRBJ2-7; 8 bases fit TRBD1. Unmatched junction bases numbered 5, after V lost 0 bases and J lost 4 bases. The CDR3 is made up of 15 amino acids. The germline CDR1 and CDR2 sequences are MNHEY and SVGAGI.

In its sample, this clone was seen once. This chain uses TRBV5-1 with TRBJ1-5, with D unclear. Germline V gene lookup returns CDR1 SGHRS and CDR2 YFSETQ. Trimming pared 0 bases from V and 6 bases from J, leaving 7 bases between. The CDR3 covers 13 residues. CDR3 amino acids: CASSLAGGQPQHF. The CDR3 bases are TGCGCCAGCAGCTTGGCAGGAGGTCAGCCCCAGCATTTT. The full variable domain, rest sourced from reference TRBV5-1 and TRBJ1-5, is KAGVTQTPRYLIKTRGQQVTLSCSPISGHRSVSWYQQTPGQGLQFLFEYFSETQRNKGNFPGRFSGRQFSNSRSEMNVSTLELGDSALYLCASSLAGGQPQHFGDGTRLSIL.